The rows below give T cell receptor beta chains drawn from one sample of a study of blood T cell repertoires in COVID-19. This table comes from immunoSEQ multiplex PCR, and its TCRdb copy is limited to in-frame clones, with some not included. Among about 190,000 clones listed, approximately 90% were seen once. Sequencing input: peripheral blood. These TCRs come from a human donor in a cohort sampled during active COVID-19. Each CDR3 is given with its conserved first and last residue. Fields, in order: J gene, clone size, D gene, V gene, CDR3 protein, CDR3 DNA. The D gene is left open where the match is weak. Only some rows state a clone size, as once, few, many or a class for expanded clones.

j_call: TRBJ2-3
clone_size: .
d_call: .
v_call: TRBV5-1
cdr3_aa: CASSLAGRGDTQYF
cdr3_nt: TGCGCCAGCAGCTTGGCCGGACGGGGAGATACGCAGTATTTT

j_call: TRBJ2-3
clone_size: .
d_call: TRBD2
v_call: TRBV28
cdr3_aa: CASSLGLAATTSTDTQYF
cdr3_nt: TGTGCCAGCAGCCTCGGACTAGCGGCAACAACTAGCACAGATACGCAGTATTTT

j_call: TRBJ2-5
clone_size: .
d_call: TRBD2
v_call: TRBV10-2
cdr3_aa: CASARPEAGVETQYF
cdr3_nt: TGCGCCAGCGCCAGGCCAGAAGCGGGAGTAGAGACCCAGTACTTC

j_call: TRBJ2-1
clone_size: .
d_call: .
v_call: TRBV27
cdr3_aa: CASSSAGMHEQFF
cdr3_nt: TGTGCCAGCAGTTCGGCAGGGATGCATGAGCAGTTCTTC

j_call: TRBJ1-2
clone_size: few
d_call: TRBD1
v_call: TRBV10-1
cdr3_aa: CASSTDRGRGYTF
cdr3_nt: TGCGCCAGCAGCACCGACAGGGGAAGAGGCTACACCTTC

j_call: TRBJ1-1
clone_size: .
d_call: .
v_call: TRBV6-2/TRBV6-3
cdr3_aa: CASSYSNLGTEAFF
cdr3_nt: TGTGCCAGCAGTTACTCGAATCTAGGCACTGAAGCTTTCTTT

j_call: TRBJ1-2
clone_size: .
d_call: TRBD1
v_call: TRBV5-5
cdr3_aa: CASSLDGAGGSYGYTF
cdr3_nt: TGTGCCAGCAGCTTGGATGGGGCAGGGGGATCCTATGGCTACACCTTC

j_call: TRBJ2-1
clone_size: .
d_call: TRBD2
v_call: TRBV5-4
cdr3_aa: CASSFGSGRYNEQFF
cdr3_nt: TGTGCCAGCAGCTTTGGTAGCGGGCGGTACAATGAGCAGTTCTTC

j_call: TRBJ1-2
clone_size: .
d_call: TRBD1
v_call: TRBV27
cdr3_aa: CASSPRTGVGYTF
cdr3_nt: TGTGCCAGCAGTCCGAGGACAGGGGTGGGCTACACCTTC

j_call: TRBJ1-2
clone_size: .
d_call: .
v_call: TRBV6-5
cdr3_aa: CATHGSANYGYTF
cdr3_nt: TGTGCCACGCACGGGTCGGCTAACTATGGCTACACCTTC

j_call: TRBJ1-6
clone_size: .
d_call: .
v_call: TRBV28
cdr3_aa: CASSLRGSPLHF
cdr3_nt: TGTGCCAGCAGTTTAAGGGGGTCACCCCTCCACTTT

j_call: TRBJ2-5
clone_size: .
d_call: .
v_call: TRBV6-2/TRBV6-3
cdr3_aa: CASSPIQAGGGQETQYF
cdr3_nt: TGTGCCAGCAGTCCAATACAGGCTGGGGGCGGCCAAGAGACCCAGTACTTC

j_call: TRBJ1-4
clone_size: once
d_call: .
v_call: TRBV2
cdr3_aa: CASRLSQGPNEKLFF
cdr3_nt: TGTGCCAGCAGACTCTCACAGGGACCTAATGAAAAACTGTTTTTT

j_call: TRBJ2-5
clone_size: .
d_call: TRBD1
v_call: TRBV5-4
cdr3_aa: CASSSGTGGSRETQYF
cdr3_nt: TGTGCCAGCAGCTCCGGGACAGGGGGCAGTAGGGAGACCCAGTACTTC

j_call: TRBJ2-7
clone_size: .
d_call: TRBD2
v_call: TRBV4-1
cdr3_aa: CASSLKREGSYEQYF
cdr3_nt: TGCGCCAGCAGCCTAAAGCGGGAGGGGTCCTACGAGCAGTACTTC

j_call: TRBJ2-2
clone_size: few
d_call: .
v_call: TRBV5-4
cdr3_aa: CASSLWASLNTGELFF
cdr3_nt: TGTGCCAGCAGCTTGTGGGCTAGCCTTAACACCGGGGAGCTGTTTTTT

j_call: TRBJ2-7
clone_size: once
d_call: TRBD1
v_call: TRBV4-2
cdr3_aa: CASSQGVETGGEQYF
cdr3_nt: TGTGCCAGCAGCCAAGGGGTCGAGACAGGGGGCGAGCAGTACTTC

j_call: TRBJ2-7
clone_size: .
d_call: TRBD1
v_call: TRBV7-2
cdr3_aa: CASSFPGQGANEQYF
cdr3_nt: TGTGCCAGCAGCTTCCCGGGACAGGGGGCTAACGAGCAGTACTTC

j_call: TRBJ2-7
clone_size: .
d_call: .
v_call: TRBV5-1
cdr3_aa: CASSLAGGLEQYF
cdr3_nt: TGCGCCAGCAGCTTGGCAGGGGGACTCGAGCAGTACTTC

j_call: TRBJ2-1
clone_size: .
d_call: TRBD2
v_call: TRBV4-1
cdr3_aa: CASSQDGERELFDEQFF
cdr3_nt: TGCGCCAGCAGCCAAGATGGGGAGCGGGAGCTTTTCGATGAGCAGTTCTTC

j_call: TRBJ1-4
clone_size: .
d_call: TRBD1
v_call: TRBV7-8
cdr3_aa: CASSPGGRTNEKLFF
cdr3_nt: TGTGCCAGCAGCCCAGGGGGCAGGACTAATGAAAAACTGTTTTTT

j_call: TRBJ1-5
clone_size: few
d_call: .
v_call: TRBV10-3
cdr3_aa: CAIRDTRGNQPQHF
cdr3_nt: TGTGCCATTCGGGACACCAGAGGAAATCAGCCCCAGCATTTT

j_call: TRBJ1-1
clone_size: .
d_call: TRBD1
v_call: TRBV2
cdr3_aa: CASHGGGRVNTEAFF
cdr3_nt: TGTGCCAGCCATGGAGGGGGCAGAGTGAACACTGAAGCTTTCTTT

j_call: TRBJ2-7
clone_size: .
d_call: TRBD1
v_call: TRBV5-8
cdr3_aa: CASSSGTGRYEQYF
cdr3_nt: TGTGCCAGCAGCTCCGGGACAGGGCGCTACGAGCAGTACTTC

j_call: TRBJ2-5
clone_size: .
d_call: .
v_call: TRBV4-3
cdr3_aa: CASSQGALRTSQETQYF
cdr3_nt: TGCGCCAGCAGCCAAGGGGCCCTTAGGACAAGCCAAGAGACCCAGTACTTC

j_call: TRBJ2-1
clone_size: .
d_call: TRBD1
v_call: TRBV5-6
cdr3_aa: CASSYTGTGAYNEQFF
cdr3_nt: TGTGCCAGCAGCTACACCGGGACAGGGGCCTACAATGAGCAGTTCTTC

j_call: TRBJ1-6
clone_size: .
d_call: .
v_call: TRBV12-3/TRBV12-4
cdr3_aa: CASSLAEGSPLHF
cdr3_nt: TGTGCCAGCAGTTTAGCGGAGGGATCACCCCTCCACTTT

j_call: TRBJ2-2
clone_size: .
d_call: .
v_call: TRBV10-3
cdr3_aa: CAISEFGGVTGAGELFF
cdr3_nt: TGTGCCATCAGTGAGTTTGGGGGGGTGACAGGTGCCGGGGAGCTGTTTTTT

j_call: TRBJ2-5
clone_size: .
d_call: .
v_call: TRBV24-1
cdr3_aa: CATLFGKGETQYF
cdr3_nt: TGTGCCACCCTCTTTGGAAAGGGGGAGACCCAGTACTTC

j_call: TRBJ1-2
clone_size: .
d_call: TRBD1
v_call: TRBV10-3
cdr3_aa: CAITGGTGANYGYTF
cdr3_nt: TGTGCCATCACGGGGGGGACAGGGGCTAACTATGGCTACACCTTC

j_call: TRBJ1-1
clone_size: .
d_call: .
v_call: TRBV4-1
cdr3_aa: CASSQELAQAEAFF
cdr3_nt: TGCGCCAGCAGCCAAGAATTGGCCCAGGCTGAAGCTTTCTTT

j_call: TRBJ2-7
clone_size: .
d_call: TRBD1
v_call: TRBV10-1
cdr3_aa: CASSGRDRPYEQYF
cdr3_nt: TGCGCCAGCAGTGGCCGGGACAGACCCTACGAGCAGTACTTC

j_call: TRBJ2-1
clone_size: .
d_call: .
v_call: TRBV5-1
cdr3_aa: CASSFTNYNEQFF
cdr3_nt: TGCGCCAGCAGCTTTACAAATTACAATGAGCAGTTCTTC

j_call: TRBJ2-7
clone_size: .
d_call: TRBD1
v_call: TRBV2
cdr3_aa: CASRGQFTTVYF
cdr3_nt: TGTGCCAGCAGGGGACAGTTTACTACGGTGTACTTC

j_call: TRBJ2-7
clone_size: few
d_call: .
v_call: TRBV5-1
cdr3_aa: CASSQDRSSYEQYF
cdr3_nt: TGCGCCAGCAGCCAGGACAGAAGCTCCTACGAGCAGTACTTC

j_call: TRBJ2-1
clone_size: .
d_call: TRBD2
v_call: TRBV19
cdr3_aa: CASSIGTSGTQDEQFF
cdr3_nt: TGTGCCAGTAGTATAGGGACTAGCGGGACCCAGGATGAGCAGTTCTTC

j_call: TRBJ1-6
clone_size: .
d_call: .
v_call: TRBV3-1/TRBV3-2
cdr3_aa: CASSLRQFNSPLHF
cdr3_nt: TGTGCCAGCAGCCTAAGACAGTTTAATTCACCCCTCCACTTT

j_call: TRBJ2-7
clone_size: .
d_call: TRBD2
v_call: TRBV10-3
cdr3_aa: CAIRTTSGLSYEQYF
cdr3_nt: TGTGCCATCAGAACGACTAGCGGGCTCTCCTACGAGCAGTACTTC

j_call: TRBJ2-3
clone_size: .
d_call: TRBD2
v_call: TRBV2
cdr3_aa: CASSELAGGTDTQYF
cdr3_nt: TGTGCCAGCAGTGAACTAGCGGGCGGCACAGATACGCAGTATTTT

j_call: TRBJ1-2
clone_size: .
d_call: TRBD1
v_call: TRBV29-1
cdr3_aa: CSAVDRPNGYTF
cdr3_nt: TGCAGCGCCGTGGACAGGCCTAATGGCTACACCTTC

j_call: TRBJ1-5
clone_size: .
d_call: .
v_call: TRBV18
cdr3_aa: CASSLPGGSQPQHF
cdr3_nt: TGTGCCAGCTCACTCCCGGGTGGGAGTCAGCCCCAGCATTTT

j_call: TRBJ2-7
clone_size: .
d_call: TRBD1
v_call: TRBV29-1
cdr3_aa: CSVVDRALGWEQYF
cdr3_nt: TGCAGCGTTGTTGACAGGGCCCTCGGGTGGGAGCAGTACTTC

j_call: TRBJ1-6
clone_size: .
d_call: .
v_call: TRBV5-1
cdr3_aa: CASSPGPRGNSPLHF
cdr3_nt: TGCGCCAGCAGCCCGGGCCCGCGGGGTAATTCACCCCTCCACTTT

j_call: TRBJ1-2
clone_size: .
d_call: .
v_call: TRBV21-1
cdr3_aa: CASSKRGLAHYGYTF
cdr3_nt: TGTGCCAGCAGCAAAAGGGGCCTGGCCCACTATGGCTACACCTTC

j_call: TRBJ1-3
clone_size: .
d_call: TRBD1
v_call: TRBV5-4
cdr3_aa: CASSPDRGRTSGNTIYF
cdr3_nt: TGTGCCAGCAGCCCCGACAGGGGACGAACCTCTGGAAACACCATATATTTT

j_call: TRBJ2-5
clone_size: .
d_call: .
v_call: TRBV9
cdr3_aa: CASSVGQQETQYF
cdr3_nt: TGTGCCAGCAGCGTAGGACAGCAAGAGACCCAGTACTTC

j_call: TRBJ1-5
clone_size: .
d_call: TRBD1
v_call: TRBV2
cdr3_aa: CASSGTGRSNQPQHF
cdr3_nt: TGTGCCAGCAGCGGGACAGGGAGAAGCAATCAGCCCCAGCATTTT

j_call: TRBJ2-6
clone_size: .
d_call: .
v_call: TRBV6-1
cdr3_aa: CASSERWSGANVLTF
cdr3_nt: TGTGCCAGCAGTGAACGGTGGTCTGGGGCCAACGTCCTGACTTTC

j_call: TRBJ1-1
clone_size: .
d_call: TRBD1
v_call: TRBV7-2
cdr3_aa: CASSLQGAGTEAFF
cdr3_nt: TGTGCCAGCAGCTTACAGGGGGCAGGTACTGAAGCTTTCTTT

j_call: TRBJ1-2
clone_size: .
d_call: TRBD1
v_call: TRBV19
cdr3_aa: CASSILGQGALVYGYTF
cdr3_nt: TGTGCCAGTAGTATTTTGGGACAGGGCGCCCTCGTCTATGGCTACACCTTC

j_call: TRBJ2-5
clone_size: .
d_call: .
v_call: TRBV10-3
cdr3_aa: CAARDLETQETQYF
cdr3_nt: TGTGCCGCGCGGGACTTGGAGACCCAAGAGACCCAGTACTTC

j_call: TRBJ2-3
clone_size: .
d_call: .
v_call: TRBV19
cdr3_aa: CASSTLDRGDTQYF
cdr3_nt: TGTGCCAGTAGTACTTTAGATCGTGGAGATACGCAGTATTTT

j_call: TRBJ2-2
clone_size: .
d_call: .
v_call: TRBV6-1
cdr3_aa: CASSEIENTGELFF
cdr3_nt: TGTGCCAGCAGTGAAATAGAGAACACCGGGGAGCTGTTTTTT

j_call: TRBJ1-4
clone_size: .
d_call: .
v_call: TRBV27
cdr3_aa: CASRPGDGQEKLFF
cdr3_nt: TGTGCCAGCAGACCGGGGGACGGTCAGGAAAAACTGTTTTTT